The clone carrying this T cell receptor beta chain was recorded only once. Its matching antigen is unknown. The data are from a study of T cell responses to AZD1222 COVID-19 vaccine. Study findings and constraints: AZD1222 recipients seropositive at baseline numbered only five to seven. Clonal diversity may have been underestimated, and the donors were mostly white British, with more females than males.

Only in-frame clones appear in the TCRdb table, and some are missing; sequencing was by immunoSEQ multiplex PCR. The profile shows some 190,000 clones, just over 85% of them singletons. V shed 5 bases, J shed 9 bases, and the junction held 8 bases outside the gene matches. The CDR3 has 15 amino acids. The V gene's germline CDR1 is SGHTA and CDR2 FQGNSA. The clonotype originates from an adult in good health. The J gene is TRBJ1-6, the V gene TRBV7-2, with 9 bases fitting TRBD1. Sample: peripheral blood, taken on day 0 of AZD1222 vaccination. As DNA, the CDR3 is TGTGCCAGCAGCCCGGGACAGGGCACTGCTTCACCCCTCCACTTT. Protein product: CASSPGQGTASPLHF. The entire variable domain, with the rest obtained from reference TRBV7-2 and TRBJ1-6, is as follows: GAGVSQSPSNKVTEKGKDVELRCDPISGHTALYWYRQSLGQGLEFLIYFQGNSAPDKSGLPSDRFSAERTGGSVSTLTIQRTQQEDSAVYLCASSPGQGTASPLHFGNGTRLTVT.